Presented here are 2 T cell receptor beta chains from one specimen sequenced in a study of cytomegalovirus exposure and HLA in healthy donors. The PCR used 60 Vbeta and 13 Jbeta primers. Assay used: immunoSEQ multiplex PCR; TCRdb lists only in-frame clones, some missing. The sample has 140,000 to 150,000 clones; 70% to 90% are singletons. The specimen sequenced was PBMCs. Every receptor here comes from a woman aged 40 to 55 in good health and CMV-seropositive.

This chain links TRBV7-6 with TRBJ2-3; 7 nucleotides align to TRBD1. The J segment lost 3 bases and the V segment lost 4 bases, leaving 13 bases of the junction unmatched. The CDR3 loop spans 17 amino acids. Germline assignment: CDR1 SGHVS and CDR2 FNYEAQ. CDR3 protein: CASSSGTDNFRTDTQYF. In DNA, the CDR3 is TGTGCCAGCAGCTCAGGGACAGACAATTTTAGGACAGATACGCAGTATTTT.

The rearrangement links TRBV28 to TRBJ2-5; 7 nucleotides line up with TRBD2. With 4 bases clipped from V and 2 bases from J, the junction kept 4 bases outside the gene matches. CDR3 length equals 14 residues. Germline loops: CDR1 MDHEN, CDR2 SYDVKM. CDR3 coding DNA: TGTGCCAGCAGTTGGGGACTAAAACAAGAGACCCAGTACTTC. It translates to CASSWGLKQETQYF.